The present entry profiles one TCR beta chain with its context. This entry is derived from a study of cytomegalovirus exposure and HLA in healthy donors. PCR amplification relied on 60 Vbeta primers (plus 13 Jbeta primers). The method was immunoSEQ multiplex PCR; TCRdb's version includes in-frame clones alone and lacks a portion of them. The table has about 160,000 clones, roughly 82% seen once. The CDR3 has 17 amino acids. Germline trimming cut 4 bases from V and 0 bases from J; bases unmatched to any gene: 10. CDR1 and CDR2 from the germline V gene are LNHDA and SQIVND (reference sequence). The receptor's source is a man in his forties or fifties in good health and CMV-seropositive. The chain carries TRBV19 and TRBJ1-1; TRBD1 aligns across 8 bases. Sequenced: PBMCs. This CDR3 reads CASSKDGTGFMNTEAFF. The CDR3, as DNA: TGTGCCAGTAGTAAAGATGGGACAGGCTTCATGAACACTGAAGCTTTCTTT.